Presented here are 30 T cell receptor beta chains from one specimen sequenced in a study of neurological immune-mediated disorders. TCRdb called the 5' RACE reads again in MiXCR, with one record for every CDR3 protein. The sample shows over 90,000 distinct CDR3 sequences, 11% of them seen only once. Described time point: longitudinal time-point 3. The sample consisted of PBMCs. These receptors were obtained from a female donor with HTLV-1-associated myelopathy (HAM/TSP).

This clonotype counts as medium-sized. This chain joins TRBV6-2 or TRBV6-3 and TRBJ1-5, with D possibly TRBD1 on 6 matching bases. The V end was cut by 6 bases, the J end by 3 bases, with 18 bases between. The CDR3 has 16 residues. In germline, CDR1 is MNHEY, CDR2 SVGEGT. The DNA of the CDR3 is TGTGCCAGCAGCCGTGGGGAGGGGGTCTACAATCAGCCCCAGCATTTT. Amino acids: CASSRGEGVYNQPQHF.

Ten or more counts support this clonotype. This chain connects TRBV5-4 to TRBJ2-4; unclear D gene. This CDR3 is 14 amino acids long. Germline CDR1 reads SGHNT; CDR2 reads YYREEE (reference sequence). V lost 1 base and J lost 3, with 8 bases in between. CDR3 nucleotides: TGTGCCAGCAGCTTGCCATATGACAAAAACATTCAGTACTTC. Its protein product is CASSLPYDKNIQYF.

This clonotype was detected many times. The chain combines TRBV9 with TRBJ2-1, with a possible D match to TRBD1 (5 bases). V gave up 0 bases and J gave up 2 bases, with 6 bases separating them. CDR1 is SGDLS, CDR2 YYNGEE, per germline. The CDR3 totals 14 residues. The CDR3 DNA sequence: TGTGCCAGCAGCGTAGGACAGACCTACAATGAGCAGTTCTTC. Amino acid sequence: CASSVGQTYNEQFF.

The J gene is TRBJ1-2, the V gene TRBV11-2; 9 bases are a match to TRBD1. The CDR3 has 15 residues. The germline CDR1 and CDR2 sequences are SGHAT and FQNNGV. V was pared by 4 bases and J by 3 bases, with 6 bases of the junction left unmatched. As DNA, the CDR3 is TGTGCCAGCAGCTCCGGGACAGGGAATTACTATGGCTACACCTTC. Translating gives CASSSGTGNYYGYTF.

Ten or more counts support this clonotype. The chain recombines TRBV7-2 with TRBJ2-3; D ambiguous. The CDR3 is 13 amino acids. Trimming pared 6 bases from V and 6 bases from J, leaving 13 bases between. Germline lookup yields CDR1 SGHTA and CDR2 FQGNSA. CDR3 loop: CASSGRPVDTQYF. The CDR3 region has the DNA TGTGCCAGCAGTGGCAGGCCAGTGGATACGCAGTATTTT. Full variable domain (remainder filled in from reference TRBV7-2 and TRBJ2-3): GAGVSQSPSNKVTEKGKDVELRCDPISGHTALYWYRQSLGQGLEFLIYFQGNSAPDKSGLPSDRFSAERTGGSVSTLTIQRTQQEDSAVYLCASSGRPVDTQYFGPGTRLTVL.

This clonotype was detected ten times or more. The V and J genes are TRBV2 and TRBJ1-5, with D maybe TRBD1 (6 bases). CDR1 is SNHLY, CDR2 FYNNEI, per germline. V lost 6 bases and J lost 7, with 10 bases in between. CDR3 length: 12 residues. CDR3 DNA sequence: TGTGCCAGCAGACAGGGACAACAGCCCCAGCATTTT. It encodes CASRQGQQPQHF.

In its sample, this clonotype was seen many times. V and J are TRBV20-1 and TRBJ2-3; 8 bases map to TRBD1. Germline assignment: CDR1 DFQATT and CDR2 SNEGSKA (reference sequence). V lost 0 bases, J lost 4 bases, and 9 bases stayed unmatched. CDR3 length: 16 amino acids. CDR3 in amino acids: CSARDLWTGRADTQYF. CDR3 nucleotides: TGCAGTGCTAGAGACCTTTGGACAGGGCGCGCAGATACGCAGTATTTT.

This clonotype was seen at least ten times. The V and J genes are TRBV20-1 and TRBJ2-7; D might be TRBD2 (5 bases). Deletions cut 0 bases from V and 6 bases from J, with 27 bases between. CDR3 length: 18 amino acids. Germline V gives CDR1 DFQATT, CDR2 SNEGSKA (reference sequence). CDR3 region: CSARDWAAPGLRRFEQYF. The CDR3 coding sequence is TGCAGTGCTAGAGATTGGGCAGCCCCAGGACTTCGACGCTTCGAGCAGTACTTC.

There are many counts of this clonotype. The chain couples TRBV5-1 to TRBJ2-7; 9 positions match TRBD2. CDR1 is SGHRS and CDR2 is YFSETQ in the germline V gene. The CDR3 has 16 amino acids. V shed 0 bases and J 2 bases; nucleotides not matched to a gene: 6. This CDR3 is CASSLDGGGGPYEQYF. The DNA of the CDR3 is TGCGCCAGCAGCTTGGACGGCGGGGGGGGCCCCTACGAGCAGTACTTC. The full variable domain, completed using reference TRBV5-1 and TRBJ2-7, is KAGVTQTPRYLIKTRGQQVTLSCSPISGHRSVSWYQQTPGQGLQFLFEYFSETQRNKGNFPGRFSGRQFSNSRSEMNVSTLELGDSALYLCASSLDGGGGPYEQYFGPGTRLTVT.

This clonotype came up a few times. V gene TRBV6-6 combines with J gene TRBJ2-2; maybe TRBD1 (5 bases). Trimming left V 0 bases short and J 7 bases short, with 12 bases between. In germline, CDR1 is MNHNY, CDR2 SVGAGI (reference sequence). This CDR3 region has 15 residues. The CDR3 protein is CASSYSKGYGGELFF. The CDR3 nucleotides are TGTGCCAGCAGTTACTCGAAGGGGTACGGCGGGGAGCTGTTTTTT.

Regarding this clonotype: This sequence may be a read error, since a much larger clone differs from it by one base. This chain uses TRBV6-1 with TRBJ1-2, with D unresolved. The CDR3 runs 14 residues. CDR1 MNHNS and CDR2 SASEGT come from the germline V gene. CDR3 nucleotides: TGTGCCTGCAGTACGGCCCGGGGTGGCTATGGCTACACCTTC. It yields the protein CACSTARGGYGYTF.

This clonotype came up many times. The rearrangement uses TRBV5-1 and TRBJ2-1; D ambiguous. The V gene's germline CDR1 is SGHRS and CDR2 YFSETQ. This CDR3 region has 15 residues. V was shortened by 1 base and J by 2 bases, with 10 bases between the two germline ends. CDR3 protein: CASSLPSVTYNEQFF. The CDR3 coding sequence is TGCGCCAGCAGCTTGCCGAGCGTAACCTACAATGAGCAGTTCTTC.

A note on this clonotype: With a much larger clone just one base away, this may be a read error. The chain couples TRBV5-1 to TRBJ2-1; D remains unclear. The CDR3 loop spans 12 amino acids. V lost 1 base and J lost 5, with 4 bases in between. Germline values: CDR1 SGHRS, CDR2 YFSETQ. CDR3 DNA sequence: TGCGCCAGCAGCTTGTCAGACAATGAGCAGTTCTTC. It yields the protein CASSLSDNEQFF.

The CDR3 DNA sequence: TGTGCCAGCAGGGGTGCAGGTGAAAAACTGTTTTTT. Translated, it gives CASRGAGEKLFF. The chain recombines TRBV7-9 with TRBJ1-4; unclear D gene. Germline CDR1 SEHNR, CDR2 FQNEAQ (reference sequence). Trimming took off 6 bases at V and 7 bases at J, with 9 bases between the two ends. The CDR3 consists of 12 residues. The full variable domain, in which reference TRBV7-9 and TRBJ1-4 provide the parts outside the CDR3, is DTGVSQNPRHKITKRGQNVTFRCDPISEHNRLYWYRQTLGQGPEFLTYFQNEAQLEKSRLLSDRFSAERPKGSFSTLEIQRTEQGDSAMYLCASRGAGEKLFFGSGTQLSVL.

This clonotype was seen repeatedly, ten times or more. The chain has TRBV5-1 and TRBJ2-2; D remains ambiguous. This CDR3 is 15 amino acids long. Trimming stripped 0 bases from V and 6 bases from J, with 12 bases between. CDR1 is SGHRS and CDR2 is YFSETQ in the germline V gene. CDR3 amino acids: CASSLVSVVPGELFF. The CDR3 region has the DNA TGCGCCAGCAGCTTGGTGTCTGTAGTTCCCGGGGAGCTGTTTTTT.

This clonotype was picked up many times. The chain links TRBV30 to TRBJ1-2; D possibly corresponds to TRBD1 (5 bases). The CDR3 is made up of 13 amino acids. Germline CDR1 reads GTSNPN; CDR2 reads SVGIG (reference sequence). With 5 bases removed from V and 6 bases from J, the gap between germline ends came to 16 bases. This CDR3 reads CAWDRGERNGYTF. CDR3 coding DNA: TGTGCCTGGGACCGAGGGGAACGAAATGGCTACACCTTC.

This clonotype was recorded many times. This chain's CDR3 is CASSSTGNEQFF. CDR3 DNA: TGTGCCAGCAGCTCGACAGGGAATGAGCAGTTCTTC. This chain links TRBV5-5 with TRBJ2-1, with 7 bases matching TRBD1. The ends lost 3 bases at V and 7 bases at J; junction bases unmatched: 1. The length of the CDR3 is 12 residues. Germline values: CDR1 SGHKS, CDR2 YYEKEE (reference sequence). Using reference TRBV5-5 and TRBJ2-1 for the parts outside the CDR3, the full variable domain is DAGVTQSPTHLIKTRGQQVTLRCSPISGHKSVSWYQQVLGQGPQFIFQYYEKEERGRGNFPDRFSARQFPNYSSELNVNALLLGDSALYLCASSSTGNEQFFGPGTRLTVL.

In its sample, this clonotype was seen many times. The chain uses TRBV5-1 and TRBJ2-2; no clear D gene. V was trimmed by 0 bases and J by 0 bases, leaving 12 bases between them. The CDR3 is made up of 17 amino acids. The V gene's germline CDR1 is SGHRS and CDR2 YFSETQ. This CDR3 is CASSLALRTANTGELFF. The CDR3 DNA reads TGCGCCAGCAGCTTGGCATTACGCACAGCGAACACCGGGGAGCTGTTTTTT.

The CDR3 protein is CASSPDPQSSYGYTF. The CDR3 DNA is TGCGCCAGCAGCCCGGACCCACAGAGCAGCTATGGCTACACCTTC. The chain employs TRBV5-1 and TRBJ1-2, with D unresolved. Germline V gene data show CDR1 as SGHRS and CDR2 as YFSETQ. CDR3 length: 15 residues. Trimming removed 4 bases from V and 4 bases from J, with 17 bases in between.

Ten or more counts support this clonotype. This chain uses TRBV29-1 with TRBJ2-7; 7 bases match TRBD2. V was clipped by 6 bases and J by 6 bases; unmatched bases: 11. Germline V gene data show CDR1 as SQVTM and CDR2 as ANQGSEA. The CDR3 has 13 amino acids. Here the CDR3 reads CSVQPGGMGEQYF. The CDR3 region has the DNA TGCAGCGTACAACCGGGGGGTATGGGCGAGCAGTACTTC.

This clonotype showed up many times. The rearrangement joins TRBV5-1 to TRBJ2-7, with D possibly matching TRBD1 (6 bases). Germline V gene sequence: CDR1 SGHRS, CDR2 YFSETQ. The CDR3 has 15 amino acids. V dropped 0 bases and J dropped 6 bases, with 16 bases sitting between them. CDR3 sequence: CASSLDPGQLGEQYF. In DNA, the CDR3 is TGCGCCAGCAGCTTGGACCCGGGACAACTCGGCGAGCAGTACTTC.

Many counts were recorded for this clonotype. V gene TRBV29-1 combines with J gene TRBJ2-1; D is unresolved. The CDR3 runs to 17 residues. Trimming took off 5 bases at V and 7 bases at J, with 27 bases between the two ends. Germline V CDR1 and CDR2: SQVTM, ANQGSEA. CDR3 coding DNA: TGCAGCGTTCCCTCCATACATGCCAGGAGTTGGAAAAATGAGCAGTTCTTC. It yields the protein CSVPSIHARSWKNEQFF.

This clonotype showed up many times. This chain links TRBV5-1 with TRBJ2-3; D ambiguous. The V and J ends lost 0 bases and 3 bases respectively, with 14 bases between them. CDR1 and CDR2 (germline): SGHRS, YFSETQ. The CDR3 covers 16 residues. The CDR3 is CASSLARSTQTDTQYF. The CDR3 bases are TGCGCCAGCAGCTTGGCAAGGTCCACCCAAACAGATACGCAGTATTTT.

This clonotype was seen many times. This chain connects TRBV7-9 to TRBJ2-7; D might be TRBD2 (5 bases). The germline V and J ends were trimmed by 5 bases and 2 bases, with 10 bases remaining between them. Germline V gene lookup returns CDR1 SEHNR and CDR2 FQNEAQ (reference sequence). The CDR3 is 13 amino acids. CDR3 residues: CASSPADPYEQYF. CDR3 bases: TGTGCCAGCAGCCCAGCGGATCCCTACGAGCAGTACTTC. Using reference TRBV7-9 and TRBJ2-7 for the parts outside the CDR3, the full variable domain is DTGVSQNPRHKITKRGQNVTFRCDPISEHNRLYWYRQTLGQGPEFLTYFQNEAQLEKSRLLSDRFSAERPKGSFSTLEIQRTEQGDSAMYLCASSPADPYEQYFGPGTRLTVT.

This clonotype was recorded at least ten times. The chain uses TRBV7-8 and TRBJ2-3, with D hard to call. The germline V gene encodes CDR1 SGHVS and CDR2 FQNEAQ. The CDR3 spans 13 residues. Between the trimmed V and J ends, which lost 4 bases and 6 bases, there was a span of 11 bases. In DNA, the CDR3 is TGTGCCAGCAGCTCCCGACTGGAGGATACGCAGTATTTT. It translates to CASSSRLEDTQYF.

This clonotype has a count of ten or more. V usage is TRBV5-6 and J usage is TRBJ2-5; either TRBD1 or TRBD2 may supply D (5 bases each). Germline CDR1 is SGHDT and CDR2 is YYEEEE. V lost 5 bases to trimming and J lost 7 bases, with 12 bases between them. The CDR3 contains 12 residues. The CDR3 DNA sequence: TGTGCCAGCAGGGGGACCGGTAGGACCCAGTACTTC. Protein: CASRGTGRTQYF.

This clonotype turned up a few times. Being one base from a much bigger clone, this may be a read error. In this CDR3 the conserved last residue, phenylalanine or tryptophan, is missing, so a read error is likely. The chain recombines TRBV29-1 with TRBJ2-7; 9 bases fit TRBD2. The germline CDR1 and CDR2 sequences are SQVTM and ANQGSEA. The CDR3 spans 14 residues. The V and J ends lost 4 bases and 4 bases, in that order; junction bases with no gene match: 8. The CDR3 loop is CSVVRSGGLYEQYL. In nucleotides, the CDR3 is TGCAGCGTTGTTCGGAGCGGGGGGTTGTACGAGCAGTACTTA.

This clonotype has a count of ten or more. The J gene is TRBJ1-6, the V gene TRBV20-1; D call uncertain. V dropped 0 bases and J dropped 1 base, with 7 bases sitting between them. The CDR3 is made up of 15 amino acids. The V gene's germline CDR1 is DFQATT and CDR2 SNEGSKA (reference sequence). Here the CDR3 DNA reads TGCAGTGCTAGAGAAGAGGGTTCCTATAATTCACCCCTCCACTTT. Amino acid sequence: CSAREEGSYNSPLHF.

This clonotype was recorded at least ten times. The V gene is TRBV5-1, the J gene TRBJ2-5; the D call may be TRBD1 or TRBD2 (5 bases each). The CDR3 sequence is 14 residues long. Deletions cut 4 bases from V and 2 bases from J, with 12 bases between. CDR1 and CDR2 (germline): SGHRS, YFSETQ. As DNA, the CDR3 is TGCGCCAGCAGCCAGGGACCCTCTCAAGAGACCCAGTACTTC. Amino acid sequence: CASSQGPSQETQYF.

At least ten counts were recorded for this clonotype. V usage is TRBV12-3 or TRBV12-4 and J usage is TRBJ1-1, with no clear D. The V gene lost 4 bases and the J gene lost 0 bases, with 9 bases spanning the gap. The CDR3 is made up of 14 amino acids. CDR3 amino acids: CASSSSPLNTEAFF. As DNA, the CDR3 is TGTGCCAGCAGTTCCTCCCCACTGAACACTGAAGCTTTCTTT.